The next 14 T cell receptor beta chains were all read from a single sample in a study of cytomegalovirus exposure and HLA in healthy donors. Use of 60 Vbeta and 13 Jbeta primers characterized the PCR. Produced via immunoSEQ multiplex PCR; TCRdb's table is partial and in-frame only. The table has approximately 100,000 clones, approximately 77% seen once; the top ten hold less than 15%. The source material was PBMCs. The receptors come from a male donor in good health and CMV-seropositive.

This clone turned up a few times. The J gene is TRBJ2-7, the V gene TRBV25-1; D is perhaps TRBD2 (7 bases). The CDR3 totals 14 residues. Germline assignment: CDR1 MGHDK and CDR2 SYGVNS. Trimming took 1 base from V and 2 from J, leaving 9 bases between them. CDR3 amino acids: CASSESGGAYEQYF. DNA for the CDR3: TGTGCCAGCAGTGAATCGGGGGGCGCCTACGAGCAGTACTTC.

This clone was observed a few times. This chain joins TRBV2 and TRBJ1-1; a possible D gene is TRBD1 (5 bases). Trimming cost V 7 bases and J 2 bases, with 11 bases left between them. Per the germline V gene, CDR1 is SNHLY and CDR2 is FYNNEI. The CDR3 runs 13 residues. CDR3 in DNA: TGTGCCAGCACTAGGACACTAAACACTGAAGCTTTCTTT. Translating it yields CASTRTLNTEAFF.

This clone was detected only a few times. This chain joins TRBV30 and TRBJ1-5, with D possibly matching TRBD1 (5 bases). The CDR3 consists of 15 residues. The germline V gene has CDR1 GTSNPN and CDR2 SVGIG (reference sequence). Trimming pared 3 bases from V and 0 bases from J, leaving 12 bases between. The CDR3 region is CAWSPRGISNQPQHF. In nucleotides, the CDR3 is TGTGCCTGGAGCCCCCGGGGGATTAGCAATCAGCCCCAGCATTTT. Combining the CDR3 with reference TRBV30 and TRBJ1-5 gives the whole variable domain SQTIHQWPATLVQPVGSPLSLECTVEGTSNPNLYWYRQAAGRGLQLLFYSVGIGQISSEVPQNLSASRPQDRQFILSSKKLLLSDSGFYLCAWSPRGISNQPQHFGDGTRLSIL.

The rearrangement joins TRBV6-6 to TRBJ1-2, with D perhaps matching TRBD1 (6 bases). CDR1 is MNHNY and CDR2 is SVGAGI in the germline V gene (reference sequence). CDR3 length equals 14 residues. Trimming pared 6 bases from V and 8 bases from J, leaving 19 bases between. The CDR3 region is CASSPSAQGNGYTF. The CDR3 DNA is TGTGCCAGCAGCCCGTCGGCGCAGGGGAACGGCTACACCTTC.

The rearrangement joins TRBV27 to TRBJ2-1, with 8 positions matching TRBD1. The CDR3 covers 15 residues. The V gene end was trimmed by 3 bases and the J gene end by 1 base; junction bases not matched to a gene: 2. CDR1 and CDR2 from the germline V gene are MNHEY and SMNVEV (reference sequence). CDR3 protein: CASSFTGGSYNEQFF. The CDR3 DNA is TGTGCCAGCAGTTTTACAGGGGGGTCCTACAATGAGCAGTTCTTC.

This clone was observed a handful of times. The chain couples TRBV7-6 to TRBJ1-3, with D possibly matching TRBD1 (6 bases). In germline, CDR1 is SGHVS, CDR2 FNYEAQ. Trimming stripped 1 base from V and 4 bases from J, with 11 bases between. This CDR3 has 15 amino acids. CDR3 sequence reads: CASSLGPGAGNTIYF. The CDR3 nucleotides are TGTGCCAGCAGCTTAGGACCAGGGGCCGGAAACACCATATATTTT.

The gene calls are TRBV5-1 and TRBJ2-1, with 7 positions matching TRBD1. CDR1 and CDR2 from the germline V gene are SGHRS and YFSETQ. This CDR3 spans 15 amino acids. V was clipped by 3 bases and J by 4 bases; unmatched bases: 7. The CDR3: CASSSPSGQYNEQFF. The CDR3 DNA reads TGCGCCAGCAGCTCCCCTTCGGGACAGTACAATGAGCAGTTCTTC.

The rearrangement joins TRBV18 to TRBJ2-4; no clear D. V was cut by 3 bases and J by 0 bases, with 6 bases left in between. Per germline, CDR1 KGHSH and CDR2 LQKENI. The CDR3 consists of 14 residues. The CDR3 spells CASSPATAKNIQYF. The CDR3 DNA sequence: TGTGCCAGCTCACCGGCAACAGCCAAAAACATTCAGTACTTC.

This clone appeared a single time. The chain carries TRBV5-4 and TRBJ2-4; TRBD1 aligns across 7 bases. The CDR3 is 15 amino acids. CDR1 and CDR2 (germline): SGHNT, YYREEE (reference sequence). Germline trimming cut 2 bases from V and 9 bases from J; bases unmatched to any gene: 11. CDR3 in DNA: TGTGCCAGCAGCTTCCCGGGACAGATGGAGCCCATTCAGTACTTC. Its translation: CASSFPGQMEPIQYF.

The chain carries TRBV11-2 and TRBJ2-7; weak D call: TRBD1 (7 bases). With 5 bases removed from V and 6 bases from J, the gap between germline ends came to 20 bases. The V gene's germline CDR1 is SGHAT and CDR2 FQNNGV. This CDR3 contains 15 residues. CDR3 DNA: TGTGCCAGCAGCAGTTTAAGGGGGCGGGGAGGCGAGCAGTACTTC. It specifies CASSSLRGRGGEQYF.

The chain employs TRBV7-8 and TRBJ2-6; D gene uncertain. Germline CDR1 and CDR2: SGHVS and FQNEAQ. The CDR3 has 18 amino acids. V lost 7 bases to trimming and J lost 0 bases, with 19 bases between them. The CDR3 here is CASIPPRRFRSGANVLTF. Here the CDR3 DNA reads TGTGCCAGCATCCCGCCCCGCAGGTTCCGCTCTGGGGCCAACGTCCTGACTTTC.

This chain joins TRBV28 and TRBJ2-1; TRBD1 aligns across 8 bases. This CDR3 spans 16 amino acids. Germline V gene sequence: CDR1 MDHEN, CDR2 SYDVKM. Unmatched junction bases numbered 18, after V lost 5 bases and J lost 12 bases. This chain's CDR3 is CASSGSQGGPQGGQFF. In DNA form, the CDR3 reads TGTGCCAGCAGTGGCTCACAGGGGGGCCCTCAAGGTGGGCAGTTCTTC.

This clone came up a few times. This chain joins TRBV5-1 and TRBJ1-2; 8 bases map to TRBD1. The CDR3 is 15 amino acids. V lost 4 bases, J lost 1 base, and 6 bases stayed unmatched. Germline CDR1 reads SGHRS; CDR2 reads YFSETQ. The CDR3 is CASSGTGRSNYGYTF. In nucleotides, the CDR3 is TGCGCCAGCAGCGGGACAGGCCGGAGTAACTATGGCTACACCTTC.

This rearrangement joins TRBV5-5 to TRBJ1-2; D gene uncertain. CDR3 size: 13 residues. Looked up from germline, CDR1 is SGHKS and CDR2 is YYEKEE (reference sequence). V was clipped by 6 bases and J by 4 bases, with 13 bases between them. CDR3 nucleotide sequence: TGTGCCAGCAACCCGGGAGAGGTCTATGGCTACACCTTC. Protein product: CASNPGEVYGYTF.